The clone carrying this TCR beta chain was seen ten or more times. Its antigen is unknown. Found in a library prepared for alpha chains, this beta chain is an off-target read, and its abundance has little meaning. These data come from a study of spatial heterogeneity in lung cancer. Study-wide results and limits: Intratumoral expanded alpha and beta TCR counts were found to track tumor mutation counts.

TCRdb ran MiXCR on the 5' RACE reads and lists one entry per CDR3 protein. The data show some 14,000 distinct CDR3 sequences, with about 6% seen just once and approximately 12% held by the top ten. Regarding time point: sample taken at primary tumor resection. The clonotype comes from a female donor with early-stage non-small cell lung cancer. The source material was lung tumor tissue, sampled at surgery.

This CDR3 is CASGTYEQYF. The CDR3 bases are TGTGCCAGTGGGACCTACGAGCAGTACTTC. The chain uses TRBV2 and TRBJ2-7; D ambiguous. Germline values: CDR1 SNHLY, CDR2 FYNNEI. The CDR3 is 10 residues long. V dropped 9 bases and J dropped 2 bases, with 5 bases sitting between them. The variable domain in full, with the rest retrieved from reference TRBV2 and TRBJ2-7, is EPEVTQTPSHQVTQMGQEVILRCVPISNHLYFYWYRQILGQKVEFLVSFYNNEISEKSEIFDDQFSVERPDGSNFTLKIRSTKLEDSAMYFCASGTYEQYFGPGTRLTVT.